The source of this TCR beta chain is a study of blood T cell repertoires in COVID-19. Trimming removed 6 bases from V and 0 bases from J; junction bases left unmatched: 7. The germline CDR1 and CDR2 sequences are SNHLY and FYNNEI. The CDR3 has 17 amino acids. Data came from immunoSEQ multiplex PCR; TCRdb stores just in-frame clones and leaves some out. The sample yields around 450,000 clones, roughly 91% seen once. This receptor was obtained from a woman in her twenties or thirties with acute or convalescent COVID-19. The chain combines TRBV2 with TRBJ2-3, with 12 bases that match TRBD2. Sample: peripheral blood. The CDR3 spells CASRETSGGLSTDTQYF. CDR3 coding DNA: TGTGCCAGCAGGGAGACTAGCGGGGGACTTAGCACAGATACGCAGTATTTT.